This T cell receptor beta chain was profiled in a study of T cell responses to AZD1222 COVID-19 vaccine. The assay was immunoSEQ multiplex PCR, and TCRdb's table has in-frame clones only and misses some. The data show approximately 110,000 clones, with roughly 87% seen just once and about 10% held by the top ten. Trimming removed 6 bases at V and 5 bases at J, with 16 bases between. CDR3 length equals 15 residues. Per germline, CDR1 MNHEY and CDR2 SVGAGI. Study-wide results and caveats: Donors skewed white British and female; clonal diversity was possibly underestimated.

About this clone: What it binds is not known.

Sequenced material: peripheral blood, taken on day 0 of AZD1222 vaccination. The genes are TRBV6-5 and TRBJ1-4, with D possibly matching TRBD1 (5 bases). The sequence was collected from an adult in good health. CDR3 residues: CASSKSGIPNEKLFF. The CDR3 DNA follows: TGTGCCAGCAGCAAGTCAGGGATTCCGAATGAAAAACTGTTTTTT.